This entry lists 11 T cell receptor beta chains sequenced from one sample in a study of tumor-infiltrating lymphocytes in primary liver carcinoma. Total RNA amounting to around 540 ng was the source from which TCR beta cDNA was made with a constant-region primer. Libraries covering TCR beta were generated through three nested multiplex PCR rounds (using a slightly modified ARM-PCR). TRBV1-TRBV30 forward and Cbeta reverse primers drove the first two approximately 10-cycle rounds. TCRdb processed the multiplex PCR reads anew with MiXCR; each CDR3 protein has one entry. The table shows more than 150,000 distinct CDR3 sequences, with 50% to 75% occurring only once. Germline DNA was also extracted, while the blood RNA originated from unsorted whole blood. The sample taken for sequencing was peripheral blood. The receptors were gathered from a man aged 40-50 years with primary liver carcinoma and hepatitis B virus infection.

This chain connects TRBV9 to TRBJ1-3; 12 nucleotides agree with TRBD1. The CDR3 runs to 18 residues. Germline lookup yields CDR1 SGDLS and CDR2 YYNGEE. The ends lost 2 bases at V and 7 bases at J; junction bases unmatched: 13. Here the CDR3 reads CASSVGTGGRLVSNTIYF. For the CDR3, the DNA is TGTGCCAGCAGCGTTGGGACAGGGGGCCGGTTAGTTAGCAACACCATATATTTT.

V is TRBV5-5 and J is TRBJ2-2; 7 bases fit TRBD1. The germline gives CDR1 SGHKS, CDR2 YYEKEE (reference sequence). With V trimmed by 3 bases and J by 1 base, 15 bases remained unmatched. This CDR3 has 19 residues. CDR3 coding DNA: TGTGCCAGCAGCTCCCCTCCGGGACAGAGTTCCCTGAACACCGGGGAGCTGTTTTTT. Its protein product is CASSSPPGQSSLNTGELFF. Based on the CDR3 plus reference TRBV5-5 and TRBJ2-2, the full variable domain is DAGVTQSPTHLIKTRGQQVTLRCSPISGHKSVSWYQQVLGQGPQFIFQYYEKEERGRGNFPDRFSARQFPNYSSELNVNALLLGDSALYLCASSSPPGQSSLNTGELFFGEGSRLTVL.

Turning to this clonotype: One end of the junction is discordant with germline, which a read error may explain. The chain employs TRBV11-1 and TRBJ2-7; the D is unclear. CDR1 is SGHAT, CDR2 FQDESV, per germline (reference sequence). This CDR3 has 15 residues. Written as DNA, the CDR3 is TGTACCAGCAGTCTTGGAAGGGCCATCAGCTACAAGCAGTACTTC. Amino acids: CTSSLGRAISYKQYF.

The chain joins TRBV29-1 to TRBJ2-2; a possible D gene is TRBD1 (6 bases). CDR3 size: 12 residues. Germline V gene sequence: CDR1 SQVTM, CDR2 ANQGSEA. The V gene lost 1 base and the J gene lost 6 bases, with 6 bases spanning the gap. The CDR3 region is CSVEGTAGELFF. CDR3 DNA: TGCAGCGTTGAAGGGACAGCCGGGGAGCTGTTTTTT.

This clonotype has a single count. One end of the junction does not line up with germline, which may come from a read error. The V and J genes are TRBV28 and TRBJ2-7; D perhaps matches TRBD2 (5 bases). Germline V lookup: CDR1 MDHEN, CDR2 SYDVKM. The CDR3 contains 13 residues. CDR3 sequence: CARSLGRGFEQYF. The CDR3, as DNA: TGTGCCCGCAGTTTAGGTCGCGGGTTCGAGCAGTACTTC.

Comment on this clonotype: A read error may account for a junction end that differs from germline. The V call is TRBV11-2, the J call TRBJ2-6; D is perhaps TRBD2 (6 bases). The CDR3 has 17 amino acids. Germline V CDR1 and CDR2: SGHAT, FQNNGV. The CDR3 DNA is TGTGCCAGCATCCTCACTTCCGGGAGCTCTGGGGCCAACGTCCTGGCTTTC. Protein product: CASILTSGSSGANVLAF.

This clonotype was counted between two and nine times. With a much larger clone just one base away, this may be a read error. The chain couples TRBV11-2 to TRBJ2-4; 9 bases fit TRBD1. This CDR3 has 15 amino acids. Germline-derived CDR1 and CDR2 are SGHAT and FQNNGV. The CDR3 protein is CASSRQQGAENIRYF. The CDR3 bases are TGTGCCAGCAGCCGCCAACAGGGGGCCGAAAACATTCGGTACTTC.

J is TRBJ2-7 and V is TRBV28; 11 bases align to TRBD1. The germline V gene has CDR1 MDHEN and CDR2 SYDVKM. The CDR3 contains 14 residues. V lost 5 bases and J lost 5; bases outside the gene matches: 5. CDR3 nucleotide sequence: TGTGCCAGCAGTAGGGGACAGGGGGTGAACGAGCAGTACTTC. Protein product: CASSRGQGVNEQYF. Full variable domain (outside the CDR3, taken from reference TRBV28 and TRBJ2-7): DVKVTQSSRYLVKRTGEKVFLECVQDMDHENMFWYRQDPGLGLRLIYFSYDVKMKEKGDIPEGYSVSREKKERFSLILESASTNQTSMYLCASSRGQGVNEQYFGPGTRLTVT.

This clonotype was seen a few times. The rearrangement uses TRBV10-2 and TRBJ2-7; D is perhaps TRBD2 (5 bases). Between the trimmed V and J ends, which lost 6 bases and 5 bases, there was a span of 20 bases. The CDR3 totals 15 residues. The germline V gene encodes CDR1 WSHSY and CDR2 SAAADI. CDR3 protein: CASRRPGMNSNEQYF. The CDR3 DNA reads TGCGCCAGCAGACGCCCCGGGATGAATTCTAACGAGCAGTACTTC.

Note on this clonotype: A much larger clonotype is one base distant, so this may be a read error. The CDR3 coding sequence is TGTGCCATCAGCTTAGATCCTTGGGATGGCCTATCCTACGAGCAGTACTTC. Protein: CAISLDPWDGLSYEQYF. The chain uses TRBV11-2 and TRBJ2-7; unclear D gene. Germline-derived CDR1 and CDR2 are SGHAT and FQNNGV. This CDR3 is built from 17 residues.

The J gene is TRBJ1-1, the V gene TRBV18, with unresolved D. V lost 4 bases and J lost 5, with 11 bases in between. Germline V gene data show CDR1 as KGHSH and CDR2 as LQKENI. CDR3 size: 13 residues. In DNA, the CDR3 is TGTGCCAGCTCACAGGACGACGGGACTGAAGCTTTCTTT. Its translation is CASSQDDGTEAFF.